These 4 T cell receptor beta chains came from one sample sequenced in a study of early T cells in non-severe SARS-CoV-2 infection. TCRdb passed the 5' RACE reads through MiXCR, listing each CDR3 protein once. This table holds about 34,000 distinct CDR3 sequences, 5.5% to 7.5% found once. The specimen sequenced was whole blood. Receptors originate from an adult who was a healthcare worker with PCR-confirmed SARS-CoV-2 infection or an uninfected control (not recorded which).

This clonotype was observed a handful of times. This chain uses TRBV9 with TRBJ2-1, with 12 bases fitting TRBD1. The germline CDR1 and CDR2 sequences are SGDLS and YYNGEE. The CDR3 consists of 17 residues. Germline trimming cut 0 bases from V and 7 bases from J; bases unmatched to any gene: 8. CDR3 in amino acids: CASSVGEGQGALNEQFF. The CDR3 DNA reads TGTGCCAGCAGCGTAGGGGAGGGACAGGGGGCGCTGAATGAGCAGTTCTTC.

This clonotype was detected ten times or more. The chain has TRBV28 and TRBJ2-7; 8 bases are shared with TRBD1. There are 15 residues in the CDR3. The germline V gene encodes CDR1 MDHEN and CDR2 SYDVKM. The J segment lost 2 bases and the V segment lost 5 bases, leaving 8 bases of the junction unmatched. This chain's CDR3 is CASSDSGTGAYEQYF. For the CDR3, the DNA is TGTGCCAGCAGTGATTCCGGGACAGGAGCCTACGAGCAGTACTTC.

There are many counts of this clonotype. The J gene is TRBJ1-6, the V gene TRBV5-5, with 8 bases matching TRBD1. V shed 0 bases and J 1 base; nucleotides not matched to a gene: 6. CDR1 and CDR2 from the germline V gene are SGHKS and YYEKEE (reference sequence). CDR3 size: 18 residues. CDR3 loop: CASSLGTGFGSYNSPLHF. The CDR3 DNA reads TGTGCCAGCAGCTTGGGGACAGGGTTTGGGTCCTATAATTCACCCCTCCACTTT.

The V gene is TRBV11-2, the J gene TRBJ1-1; D ambiguous. V dropped 7 bases and J dropped 2 bases, with 14 bases sitting between them. Germline CDR1 reads SGHAT; CDR2 reads FQNNGV. The CDR3 has 14 residues. Here the CDR3 reads CASNPRRENTEAFF. The CDR3 nucleotides read TGTGCCAGCAACCCTCGGAGAGAAAACACTGAAGCTTTCTTT.